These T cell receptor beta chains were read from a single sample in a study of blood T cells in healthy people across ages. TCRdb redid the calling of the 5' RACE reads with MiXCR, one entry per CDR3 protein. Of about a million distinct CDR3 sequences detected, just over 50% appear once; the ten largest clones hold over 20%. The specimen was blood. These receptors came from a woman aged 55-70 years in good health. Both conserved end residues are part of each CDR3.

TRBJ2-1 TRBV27 CASSSLSFGTDEQFF
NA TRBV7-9 CASSWDSSSYEQYF
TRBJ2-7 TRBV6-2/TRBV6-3 CASSWQRAAGEQYF
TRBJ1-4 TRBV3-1 CASSTTGVTNEKLFF
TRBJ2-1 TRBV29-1 CSGFATSGSSYNEQFF
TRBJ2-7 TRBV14 CASSPGLGREQYF
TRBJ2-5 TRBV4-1 CASSLWTGQETQYF
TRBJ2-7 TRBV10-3 CAIRSGTGVYEQYF
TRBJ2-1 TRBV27 CASRGNLFNEQFF
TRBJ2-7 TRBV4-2 CASSQAGGTSDEQYF
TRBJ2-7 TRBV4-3 CASSQGGAELYEQYF
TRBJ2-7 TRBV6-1 CAARKHRGGQPTYEQYF
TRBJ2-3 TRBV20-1 CSARVVGGSDTQYF
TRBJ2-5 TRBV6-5 CASSYRIQETQYF
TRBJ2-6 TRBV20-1 CSALAGVGANVLTF
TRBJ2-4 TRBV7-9 CASRNGLAGGEQYF
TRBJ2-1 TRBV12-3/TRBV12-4 CASNQGSSYNEQFF
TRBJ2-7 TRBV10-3 CAISRGINYEQYF
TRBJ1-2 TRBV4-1 CASSQGRRVYGYTF
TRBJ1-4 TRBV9 CASSVNPRDRGRSNEKLFF
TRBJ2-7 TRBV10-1 CASPGLSYEQYF
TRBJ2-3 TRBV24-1 CATSQGTSSADTQYF
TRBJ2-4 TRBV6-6 CASSSKENIQYF
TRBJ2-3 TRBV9 CASSGTSAGDTQYF
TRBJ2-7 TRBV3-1 CASSQGNSLSSYEQYF
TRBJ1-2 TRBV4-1 CASSHPQGPYGYTF
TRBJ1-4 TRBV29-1 CSVDTGSSGEKLFF
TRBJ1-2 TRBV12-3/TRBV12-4 CASSHGTGDYGYTF
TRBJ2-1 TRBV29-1 CSVEVGAAQGNEQFF
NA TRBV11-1 CASRRAETQYF
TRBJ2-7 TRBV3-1 CASSQETYNEQYF
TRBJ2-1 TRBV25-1 CASSASGTNEQFF
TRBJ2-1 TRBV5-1 CASSPRLENNEQFF
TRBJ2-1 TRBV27 CASSFIQRDYNEQFF
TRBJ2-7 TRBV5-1 CASSPGVTGLTYEQYF
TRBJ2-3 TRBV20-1 CSARDQGGITDTQYF
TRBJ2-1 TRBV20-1 CSARVSEVWLAETSSYNEQFF
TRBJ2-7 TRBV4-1 CASRLGLAGNYEQYF
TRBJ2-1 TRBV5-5 CASLPGAVSSYNEQFF
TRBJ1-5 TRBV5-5 CASSLAGTAYHTGNQPQHF
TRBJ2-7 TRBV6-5 CAGSDTILGPYEQYF
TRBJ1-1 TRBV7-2 CASSSWTNTEAFF
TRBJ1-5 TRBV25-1 CASSEGNQPQHF
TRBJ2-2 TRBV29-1 CSVGAGSAHTGELFF
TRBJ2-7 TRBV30 CAWSMDRGYEQYF
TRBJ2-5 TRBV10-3 CAISVGPGQLQETQYF
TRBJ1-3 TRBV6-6 CASSYAGGSGNTIYF
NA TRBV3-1 CASNVAKGTSGSRNEQYF
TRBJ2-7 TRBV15 CATSRVRGTYEQYF
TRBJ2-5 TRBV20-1 CSADPQETQYF
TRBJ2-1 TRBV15 CATSRDLRAAHSYNEQFF